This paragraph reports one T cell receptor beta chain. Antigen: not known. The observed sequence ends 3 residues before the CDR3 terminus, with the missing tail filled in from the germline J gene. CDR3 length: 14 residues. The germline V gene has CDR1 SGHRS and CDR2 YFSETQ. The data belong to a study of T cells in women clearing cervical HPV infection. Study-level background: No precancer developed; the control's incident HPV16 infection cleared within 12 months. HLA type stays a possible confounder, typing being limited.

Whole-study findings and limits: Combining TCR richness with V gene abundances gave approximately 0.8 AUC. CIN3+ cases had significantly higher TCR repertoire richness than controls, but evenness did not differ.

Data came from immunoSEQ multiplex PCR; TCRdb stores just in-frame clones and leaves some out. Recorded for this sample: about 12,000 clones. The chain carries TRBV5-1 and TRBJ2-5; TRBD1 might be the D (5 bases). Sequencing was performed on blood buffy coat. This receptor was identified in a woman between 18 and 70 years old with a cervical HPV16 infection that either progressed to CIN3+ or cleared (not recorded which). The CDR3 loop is CASSLGGAPDTQYF. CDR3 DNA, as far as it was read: TGCGCCAGCAGCTTGGGGGGCGCTCCAGATACC.